This T cell receptor (beta chain) was captured in a study of OX40 agonist ivuxolimab in advanced cancers. Study-level background: Every 2 weeks, patients got intravenous ivuxolimab at one of six dose levels (0.01-10 mg/kg). Prior checkpoint blockade (anti-PD-1, anti-PD-L1 or anti-CTLA-4) was permitted; approximately 44% had it. The study, taken as a whole, reports: Expanded clones were, on average, more numerous in CD8+ T cells than in CD4+.

Germline V CDR1 and CDR2: SGHAT, FQDESV (reference sequence). This CDR3 spans 15 amino acids. V was clipped by 5 bases and J by 3 bases, with 16 bases between them. Clones were read by immunoSEQ multiplex PCR, and TCRdb kept only the in-frame ones, dropping some. Altogether 35,000 to 50,000 clones are present, around 87% being singletons, with the ten largest covering 14% to 15%. In regard to this clone: Its antigen is currently unknown.

The receptor was derived from an adult with an advanced solid tumor such as melanoma, head and neck, liver or kidney cancer. V is TRBV11-1 and J is TRBJ1-2; D gene uncertain. The sample in question was CD4+ or CD8+ T cells sorted from blood, obtained in a trial of the OX40 agonist ivuxolimab. The CDR3 DNA reads TGTGCCAGCAGCCCAACCACAAAGGGATACTATGGCTACACCTTC. It yields the protein CASSPTTKGYYGYTF.